This is a list of T cell receptor beta chains from one sample in a study of cytomegalovirus exposure and HLA in healthy donors. Sequencing was performed with immunoSEQ multiplex PCR; in TCRdb, only in-frame clones are kept and a portion is missing. The sample lists 90,000 to 100,000 clones, under 85% occurring once. The sequenced material came from PBMCs. The origin of the receptors is a man between 35 and 55 years old in good health and CMV-seronegative. CDR3s include the opening cysteine and the closing phenylalanine or tryptophan. Each record gives: CDR3 DNA, CDR3 protein, clone size, J gene, V gene, D gene. The D gene is left open where the match is weak. Clone size appears in some rows only: once, few, many, or a class for an expanded clone.

TGTGCCATCACCTCGGGGGGGAACGAGCAGTACTTC,CAITSGGNEQYF,-,TRBJ2-7,TRBV10-3,TRBD2
TGTGCCAGCAGTGCCACAGGGACGATTAACTATGGCTACACCTTC,CASSATGTINYGYTF,-,TRBJ1-2,TRBV27,-
TGTGCCAGCAGTCCAACACTAGCGGACAATGAGCAGTTCTTC,CASSPTLADNEQFF,-,TRBJ2-1,TRBV27,TRBD2
TGTGCCAGCAGCGTAGGGCAGGCCAAAACCTACGAGCAGTACTTC,CASSVGQAKTYEQYF,-,TRBJ2-7,TRBV9,-
TGTGCCAGCTCACCGGAGGATGGCTACACCTTC,CASSPEDGYTF,-,TRBJ1-2,TRBV18,-
TGTGCCAGCAGCGCGGGACCCTTTACCTACAATGAGCAGTTCTTC,CASSAGPFTYNEQFF,-,TRBJ2-1,TRBV7-8,-
TGTGCCAGCAGTTTAGGCGGACAGGGAGTCCAGCCCCAGCATTTT,CASSLGGQGVQPQHF,-,TRBJ1-5,TRBV27,TRBD1
TGTGCCAGCAGCCCCTGGACTAGCGGGGGACCCACAGATACGCAGTATTTT,CASSPWTSGGPTDTQYF,-,TRBJ2-3,TRBV9,TRBD2
TGTGCCAGTAGTATAGGAGGCGGGAGGGGTTATGAGCAGTTCTTC,CASSIGGGRGYEQFF,-,TRBJ2-1,TRBV19,TRBD2
TGCGCCAGCAGCCAACTAGGGACAGGGAGTCAGCCCCAGCATTTT,CASSQLGTGSQPQHF,-,TRBJ1-5,TRBV4-1,TRBD1
TGCGCCAGCAGCTGGGACAGGGGACCGAACACCGGGGAGCTGTTTTTT,CASSWDRGPNTGELFF,-,TRBJ2-2,TRBV5-1,TRBD1
TGTGCCAGCAGTAAACAGGGGCCCCGGGAGACCCAGTACTTC,CASSKQGPRETQYF,-,TRBJ2-5,TRBV28,TRBD1
TGTGCCAGCTCGGAGAACTATGGCTACACCTTC,CASSENYGYTF,-,TRBJ1-2,TRBV28,-
TGTGCCAGCTCACCAGCCCGACAGCCAGGGACCCAGTACTTC,CASSPARQPGTQYF,few,TRBJ2-5,TRBV18,-
TGTGCCAGCAGCTCCCGGGGGCGGGAGGGCCCCCTGGATACGCAGTATTTT,CASSSRGREGPLDTQYF,once,TRBJ2-3,TRBV7-2,TRBD2
TGCAGCGTTGACGGAGGGGAGACCCAGTACTTC,CSVDGGETQYF,-,TRBJ2-5,TRBV29-1,-
TGTGCCAGTAGTATAGATGGGACTAGCACAGATACGCAGTATTTT,CASSIDGTSTDTQYF,few,TRBJ2-3,TRBV19,-
TGTGCCAGCAGCCTCGTCCCAGGGGTGATCACTGAAGCTTTCTTT,CASSLVPGVITEAFF,few,TRBJ1-1,TRBV4-2,-
TGTGCCAGTAGTATTATAGCGGGGGGCAATGAGCAGTTCTTC,CASSIIAGGNEQFF,-,TRBJ2-1,TRBV19,TRBD2
TGTGCCTGGAGTGCGGACACGGTTGTGGGTCAGCCCCAGCACTTT,CAWSADTVVGQPQHF,few,TRBJ1-5,TRBV30,-
TGTGCCAGCAGCTCCGTTCCTAGCGGGACCGATACGCAGTATTTT,CASSSVPSGTDTQYF,-,TRBJ2-3,TRBV7-6,TRBD2
TGTGCCAGCAGCACCTGGACAGGGGGCTCTGGGGCCAACGTCCTGACTTTC,CASSTWTGGSGANVLTF,few,TRBJ2-6,TRBV11-2,TRBD1
TGCGCCAGCAGCTTGGACACCCGGGGCACAGATACGCAGTATTTT,CASSLDTRGTDTQYF,-,TRBJ2-3,TRBV5-1,-
TGTTCCAGCAGCCCGTTAGGAGGGGCCCGAAAAGGAAAACTGTTTTTT,CSSSPLGGARKGKLFF,-,TRBJ1-4,TRBV7-9,-
TGTGCCAGCAGCTTAGTGCGGGGGGCCACAGATACGCAGTATTTT,CASSLVRGATDTQYF,-,TRBJ2-3,TRBV7-2,TRBD2
TGTGCCAGTAGTGGCCCGGGGGGAGCGGGGGGGGCGAAGGATGAGCAGTTCTTC,CASSGPGGAGGAKDEQFF,-,TRBJ2-1,TRBV19,TRBD2
TGTGCCAGCAGCTTAGTTCCCAGCGGGAACACCGGGGAGCTGTTTTTT,CASSLVPSGNTGELFF,-,TRBJ2-2,TRBV11-2,-
TGTGCCAGCAGCTTAAGCCTGGACACTGAAGCTTTCTTT,CASSLSLDTEAFF,-,TRBJ1-1,TRBV7-7,-
TGTGCCAGCAGCCCCCTTCTGGTAGCGGGGGGCCTCGGGGAGCTGTTTTTT,CASSPLLVAGGLGELFF,once,TRBJ2-2,TRBV7-2,TRBD2
TGCGCCAGCAGCGTTGTACTAGCGGGGATAAAACTTGGGAATACCGGGGAGCTGTTTTTT,CASSVVLAGIKLGNTGELFF,-,TRBJ2-2,TRBV4-3,TRBD2
TGCGCCAGCAGCCAAGAGCGCACAGATCCGGAGCGGGCGTTCTTC,CASSQERTDPERAFF,-,TRBJ2-1,TRBV4-1,-
TGTGCCAGCTCACCCGACAGGGGATTTAATGAAAAACTGTTTTTT,CASSPDRGFNEKLFF,-,TRBJ1-4,TRBV18,TRBD1
TGTGCCAGCTCACCCCCGGGATCCAATGAGCAGTTCTTC,CASSPPGSNEQFF,-,TRBJ2-1,TRBV18,-
TGTGCCAGCAGTTACGGGGCGGGACGGAACGGCAATGAGCAGTTCTTC,CASSYGAGRNGNEQFF,-,TRBJ2-1,TRBV6-5,-
TGTGCCAGCATTGCACAGGGGGCCAGCACAGATACGCAGTATTTT,CASIAQGASTDTQYF,-,TRBJ2-3,TRBV27,TRBD1
TGTGCCAGTAGCCAAACGGGGGGCGAATACGAGCAGTACTTC,CASSQTGGEYEQYF,-,TRBJ2-7,TRBV19,-
TGCAGGGTCGTAGCGATCAAAGGTAATGAGCAGTTCTTC,CRVVAIKGNEQFF,-,TRBJ2-1,TRBV29-1,-
TGTGCCTGGGCTTCGGGTCGGGGGAATCAGCCCCAGCATTTT,CAWASGRGNQPQHF,once,TRBJ1-5,TRBV30,-
TGTGCCAGCAGCACCCGGACAGGCATGGACTTT,CASSTRTGMDF,-,TRBJ1-6,TRBV5-6,TRBD1
TGTGCCAGCAGCCCGGGACAGGGGGCTTATACGCAGTATTTT,CASSPGQGAYTQYF,-,TRBJ2-3,TRBV14,TRBD1
TGCGCCAGCAGCCATGGGGGGACTGGAAACACCATATATTTT,CASSHGGTGNTIYF,-,TRBJ1-3,TRBV4-1,-
TGTGCCAGCAGTTTACAGGGACAGCCTGAAGCTTTCTTT,CASSLQGQPEAFF,-,TRBJ1-1,TRBV27,TRBD1
TGTGCCAGCAGCTTAATGGAGGGGCCAACTTTCGAGCAGTACTTC,CASSLMEGPTFEQYF,-,TRBJ2-7,TRBV11-2,-
TGCGCCAGCAGCTCCAGACAGCCGAACACTGAAGCTTTCTTT,CASSSRQPNTEAFF,-,TRBJ1-1,TRBV5-1,-
TGTGCCAGCAGCGCGAGGATGGGGGCCGAGCAGTACTTC,CASSARMGAEQYF,-,TRBJ2-7,TRBV7-9,-
TGTGCCAGTAGTATAACGGACATGAACACTGAAGCTTTCTTT,CASSITDMNTEAFF,-,TRBJ1-1,TRBV19,-
TGTGCCAGCAGGTTCAGGGTTTCCATCCCAGAGACCCAGTACTTC,CASRFRVSIPETQYF,-,TRBJ2-5,TRBV7-2,-
TGTGCCAGCAGTTCAGACCGGGACAGACCAGGGGCACTCTCTGGAAACACCATATATTTT,CASSSDRDRPGALSGNTIYF,few,TRBJ1-3,TRBV28,TRBD1
TGTGCCAGCCCTCCGGGACAGGTGAACACCGGGGAGCTGTTTTTT,CASPPGQVNTGELFF,-,TRBJ2-2,TRBV11-2,TRBD1
TGTGCCAGCAGCGTATTGCAGGGATCTGAAGCTTTCTTT,CASSVLQGSEAFF,-,TRBJ1-1,TRBV9,-
TGCGCCAGCAGCCAGCGATCGATACAGGGTATGGTGGAGACCCAGTACTTC,CASSQRSIQGMVETQYF,-,TRBJ2-5,TRBV5-1,-
TGTGCCAGCAGTGGGGAAGGGGTGATGGGCAATCAGCCCCAGCATTTT,CASSGEGVMGNQPQHF,few,TRBJ1-5,TRBV28,-